This TCR beta chain was observed in a study of OX40 agonist ivuxolimab in advanced cancers. The wider study: Prior checkpoint blockade (anti-PD-1, anti-PD-L1 or anti-CTLA-4) was permitted; approximately 40% had it. General study findings and limits: Dose levels from 0.1 to 3.0 mg/kg saw CD4+ and CD8+ blood T cells expand clonally by week 6. Antigen targets of the expanded peripheral T cells went undetermined.

The CDR3 is 16 residues long. The junction had 4 bases not matched to a gene; V was cut back by 0 bases and J by 4 bases. Per the germline V gene, CDR1 is KGHSH and CDR2 is LQKENI. For this clone: The antigen remains undetermined.

TCRdb keeps only in-frame clones here, not all; method: immunoSEQ multiplex PCR. The sample yields 90,000 or so clones, 75% to 95% seen once. The source of this sequence is an adult with an advanced solid tumor such as melanoma, head and neck, liver or kidney cancer. The chain recombines TRBV18 with TRBJ2-2, with 8 bases fitting TRBD2. The starting material was CD4+ or CD8+ T cells sorted from blood, obtained in a trial of the OX40 agonist ivuxolimab. DNA for the CDR3: TGTGCCAGCTCACCACCGGCGGGAGGAGGCACCGGGGAGCTGTTTTTT. Its protein product is CASSPPAGGGTGELFF.